This passage covers 9 T cell receptor beta chains from one sample sequenced in a study of control samples from healthy donors and cancer patients. The assay was immunoSEQ multiplex PCR, and TCRdb's table has in-frame clones only and misses some. The table lists around 140,000 clones, around 92% of them singletons. Material for sequencing was blood. The receptors were gathered from a woman in her forties or fifties in good health.

V and J are TRBV12-3 or TRBV12-4 and TRBJ1-5; the D is unclear. This CDR3 is built from 13 residues. The V and J ends lost 3 bases and 5 bases respectively, with 8 bases between them. The CDR3 reads CASSFMRDQPQHF. CDR3 sequence (DNA): TGTGCCAGCAGTTTTATGCGGGATCAGCCCCAGCATTTT.

This chain's CDR3 is CASSPDGQGFYGYTF. CDR3 in DNA: TGTGCCAGCAGCCCCGACGGCCAGGGGTTCTATGGCTACACCTTC. The chain combines TRBV11-2 with TRBJ1-2, with TRBD1 as a possible D gene (6 bases). The CDR3 covers 15 residues. Per germline, CDR1 SGHAT and CDR2 FQNNGV. Trimming removed 5 bases from V and 4 bases from J, with 17 bases in between.

The V gene is TRBV12-5, the J gene TRBJ1-4; TRBD1 agrees at 11 bases. Germline CDR1 is LGHNT and CDR2 is FRNRAP. V shed 5 bases and J 4 bases; nucleotides not matched to a gene: 9. This CDR3 region has 17 residues. CDR3 nucleotides: TGTGCTAGTGGTATCGGACAGGGGGCGCGGAGTAATGAAAAACTGTTTTTT. Translation gives CASGIGQGARSNEKLFF.

The chain is built from TRBV6-5 and TRBJ2-2; no reliable D call. The CDR3 is made up of 13 amino acids. Germline lookup yields CDR1 MNHEY and CDR2 SVGAGI. Trimming took 5 bases from V and 5 from J, leaving 9 bases between them. This CDR3 is CASSPTVTGELFF. CDR3 DNA sequence: TGTGCCAGCAGTCCTACAGTTACCGGGGAGCTGTTTTTT.

The chain uses TRBV5-4 and TRBJ2-1; TRBD1 aligns across 7 bases. Germline CDR1 reads SGHNT; CDR2 reads YYREEE (reference sequence). The V gene end was trimmed by 1 base and the J gene end by 7 bases; junction bases not matched to a gene: 14. This CDR3 spans 17 amino acids. The CDR3 DNA follows: TGTGCCAGCAGCTTGAGGGTACGACAGGGTTTTGGAAATGAGCAGTTCTTC. It encodes CASSLRVRQGFGNEQFF.

The chain carries TRBV5-4 and TRBJ2-1, with 11 nucleotides matching TRBD2. The CDR3 loop spans 15 amino acids. Germline trimming cut 0 bases from V and 9 bases from J; bases unmatched to any gene: 5. CDR1 is SGHNT and CDR2 is YYREEE in the germline V gene (reference sequence). CDR3 loop: CASSLAGSGRGEQFF. Here the CDR3 DNA reads TGTGCCAGCAGCTTGGCGGGTAGCGGGAGGGGTGAGCAGTTCTTC.

V is TRBV15 and J is TRBJ2-7; 10 bases match TRBD1. The CDR3 is 18 residues long. The V gene's germline CDR1 is LNHNV and CDR2 YYDKDF (reference sequence). V was pared by 0 bases and J by 5 bases, with 13 bases of the junction left unmatched. CDR3 sequence: CATSREQTDRGPGNEQYF. CDR3 nucleotide sequence: TGTGCCACCAGCAGAGAGCAAACCGACAGGGGGCCTGGCAACGAGCAGTACTTC.

The J gene is TRBJ1-1, the V gene TRBV5-1; 9 positions match TRBD1. This CDR3 is 13 amino acids long. Germline V lookup: CDR1 SGHRS, CDR2 YFSETQ. After removal of 4 bases from V and 10 bases from J, the junction contained 8 bases not matched to a gene. This chain's CDR3 is CASSVNLDRGAFF. The CDR3, as DNA: TGCGCCAGCAGCGTAAACTTGGACAGGGGAGCTTTCTTT.

The J gene is TRBJ2-1, the V gene TRBV28; 11 nucleotides line up with TRBD2. Germline V lookup: CDR1 MDHEN, CDR2 SYDVKM. V lost 4 bases, J lost 2 bases, and 4 bases stayed unmatched. There are 16 residues in the CDR3. CDR3 sequence reads: CASSSLAGGPYNEQFF. CDR3 sequence (DNA): TGTGCCAGCAGTTCCTTAGCGGGGGGGCCCTACAATGAGCAGTTCTTC.